These 22 T cell receptor beta chains were all obtained from the same sample, sequenced in a study of regulatory T cells in long-lasting Graves disease. Both iRepertoire HTBI primers and Arm-PCR of CDR3 regions were used to build the TCR beta libraries. TCRdb re-analysed the multiplex PCR reads in MiXCR, keeping a single row per CDR3 protein. The sample holds about 620,000 distinct CDR3 sequences, roughly 15% seen once. The time point: newly diagnosed GD, antithyroid drugs for less than 3 months. PBMC-derived RNA was used for the TCR library. The data also belong to a second study, concerning T cells in Graves' hyperthyroidism and ophthalmopathy.

The specimen comprised peripheral blood mononuclear cells (PBMCs), sampled at new diagnosis, from a patient treated with antithyroid drugs. These receptors were collected from a woman aged 25 to 39 with Graves disease.

This clonotype was seen at least ten times. The rearrangement uses TRBV28 and TRBJ2-3; D is unclear. Germline values: CDR1 MDHEN, CDR2 SYDVKM. Deletions cut 8 bases from V and 0 bases from J, with 18 bases between. CDR3 length equals 16 residues. In DNA form, the CDR3 reads TGTGCCAGCGCCTCGGCAGACGGAACTAGCACAGATACGCAGTATTTT. Translating it yields CASASADGTSTDTQYF. Drawing the rest from reference TRBV28 and TRBJ2-3, the complete variable domain is DVKVTQSSRYLVKRTGEKVFLECVQDMDHENMFWYRQDPGLGLRLIYFSYDVKMKEKGDIPEGYSVSREKKERFSLILESASTNQTSMYLCASASADGTSTDTQYFGPGTRLTVL.

The table lists this clonotype with many counts. The gene calls are TRBV18 and TRBJ1-1; TRBD1 agrees at 9 bases. With 5 bases clipped from V and 3 bases from J, the junction kept 4 bases outside the gene matches. Germline V lookup: CDR1 KGHSH, CDR2 LQKENI. This CDR3 has 14 amino acids. The CDR3 loop reads CASSSQGADTEAFF. CDR3 nucleotide sequence: TGTGCCAGCTCATCACAGGGGGCGGACACTGAAGCTTTCTTT. The variable domain in full, completed from reference TRBV18 and TRBJ1-1, reads NAGVMQNPRHLVRRRGQEARLRCSPMKGHSHVYWYRQLPEEGLKFMVYLQKENIIDESGMPKERFSAEFPKEGPSILRIQQVVRGDSAAYFCASSSQGADTEAFFGQGTRLTVV.

The sample holds many counts of this clonotype. The CDR3 DNA is TGTGCCAGCAGCTTCAGCCCTAGCGGGATAGCGGATACGCAGTATTTT. Protein product: CASSFSPSGIADTQYF. The V and J genes are TRBV7-3 and TRBJ2-3, with 9 bases matching TRBD2. In germline, CDR1 is SGHTA, CDR2 FQGTGA. V lost 3 bases, J lost 6 bases, and 10 bases stayed unmatched. The CDR3 has 16 amino acids.

A few counts support this clonotype. The rearrangement links TRBV11-2 to TRBJ2-1; D is perhaps TRBD1 (6 bases). Looked up from germline, CDR1 is SGHAT and CDR2 is FQNNGV. Between the trimmed V and J ends, which lost 3 bases and 13 bases, there was a span of 13 bases. This CDR3 contains 12 residues. The CDR3 region is CASSFPTGNQFF. The CDR3 nucleotides read TGTGCCAGCAGCTTCCCCACAGGGAATCAGTTCTTC.

This clonotype showed up just a few times. V is TRBV6-9 and J is TRBJ2-1; 8 bases are a match to TRBD2. The CDR3 is 15 amino acids. Trimming at V came to 3 bases and at J to 7 bases, leaving 8 bases not matched to a gene. Per the germline V gene, CDR1 is MNHGY and CDR2 is SVAAGI. CDR3 in DNA: TGTGCCAGCAGTTACTCAGCGGGAGTCAGGAATGAGCAGTTCTTC. This encodes CASSYSAGVRNEQFF.

In this sample, this clonotype turned up a few times. The conserved final phenylalanine or tryptophan is absent from the CDR3, which likely points to a read error. The V gene is TRBV7-3, the J gene TRBJ2-5; D is ambiguous. Germline lookup yields CDR1 SGHTA and CDR2 FQGTGA. The V gene lost 4 bases and the J gene lost 1 base, with 13 bases spanning the gap. The CDR3 loop spans 15 amino acids. CDR3 residues: CASSSIHETQETQYL. The CDR3 DNA reads as TGTGCCAGCAGCTCCATACACGAAACCCAAGAGACCCAGTACCTC.

The J gene is TRBJ2-4, the V gene TRBV20-1, with no clear D. The CDR3 runs to 15 residues. Germline lookup yields CDR1 DFQATT and CDR2 SNEGSKA (reference sequence). V gave up 3 bases and J gave up 0 bases, with 12 bases separating them. The CDR3: CSASLADLAKNIQYF. In DNA form, the CDR3 reads TGCAGTGCTAGCCTGGCAGATTTAGCCAAAAACATTCAGTACTTC.

There are many counts of this clonotype. The J gene is TRBJ2-4, the V gene TRBV28; 7 bases fit TRBD2. Per germline, CDR1 MDHEN and CDR2 SYDVKM. The CDR3 runs 18 residues. V shed 1 base, J shed 8 bases, and the junction held 17 bases outside the gene matches. The CDR3 region has the DNA TGTGCCAGCAGTTTATTCAGCGGCGGGAGAGCGGCTAGGGACATTCAGTACTTC. Translated, it gives CASSLFSGGRAARDIQYF.

The sample holds many counts of this clonotype. The genes are TRBV6-5 and TRBJ2-3; tentatively, D is TRBD2 (6 bases). The V gene's germline CDR1 is MNHEY and CDR2 SVGAGI. The CDR3 is made up of 16 amino acids. V was clipped by 0 bases and J by 2 bases, with 12 bases between them. The CDR3 DNA is TGTGCCAGCAGTTACTCTGTCCGGGAGATCACAGATACGCAGTATTTT. It translates to CASSYSVREITDTQYF.

This clonotype was seen ten or more times. J is TRBJ1-6 and V is TRBV28; tentative D call: TRBD1 (6 bases). The CDR3 spans 13 residues. The germline V gene encodes CDR1 MDHEN and CDR2 SYDVKM. V was trimmed by 6 bases and J by 6 bases, leaving 9 bases between them. The DNA of the CDR3 is TGTGCCAGCAGGGACAGATTTAATTCACCCCTCCACTTT. It yields the protein CASRDRFNSPLHF.

The chain has TRBV6-1 and TRBJ2-5; D is possibly TRBD1 (7 bases). This CDR3 contains 16 residues. The V gene's germline CDR1 is MNHNS and CDR2 SASEGT. V lost 4 bases to trimming and J lost 2 bases, with 17 bases between them. The CDR3 DNA reads TGTGCCAGCAGTGCTAGACAGGGAGGCCTACAAGAGACCCAGTACTTC. Protein sequence: CASSARQGGLQETQYF.

V and J are TRBV19 and TRBJ2-2; D not certain. The germline V gene encodes CDR1 LNHDA and CDR2 SQIVND (reference sequence). The CDR3 has 17 amino acids. V was cut by 4 bases and J by 0 bases, with 15 bases left in between. The CDR3 nucleotides read TGTGCCAGTAGTAAAATCCAAAGCGTATCGAACACCGGGGAGCTGTTTTTT. Its protein is CASSKIQSVSNTGELFF. The whole variable domain, remainder taken from reference TRBV19 and TRBJ2-2, is DGGITQSPKYLFRKEGQNVTLSCEQNLNHDAMYWYRQDPGQGLRLIYYSQIVNDFQKGDIAEGYSVSREKKESFPLTVTSAQKNPTAFYLCASSKIQSVSNTGELFFGEGSRLTVL.

This clonotype turned up a few times. Just one base apart from a much larger clone, this may be a read error. The chain combines TRBV2 with TRBJ1-1; D gene unclear. This CDR3 has 12 amino acids. Germline V lookup: CDR1 SNHLY, CDR2 FYNNEI. CDR3 DNA sequence: TGTGCCAGCAGTGTGGCGAACGCTGAAGCTTTCTTT. Its translation: CASSVANAEAFF.

This clonotype was seen repeatedly, ten times or more. The chain uses TRBV2 and TRBJ2-3; 7 bases fit TRBD2. Trimming cost V 4 bases and J 0 bases; bases outside gene matches: 4. The CDR3 spans 15 residues. Germline V gene sequence: CDR1 SNHLY, CDR2 FYNNEI. For the CDR3, the DNA is TGTGCCAGCAGTGGTGGGGGACTAAGCACAGATACGCAGTATTTT. Translating it yields CASSGGGLSTDTQYF.

This clonotype was found many times. The rearrangement links TRBV12-3 or TRBV12-4 to TRBJ1-3; D may be TRBD1 (6 bases). Trimming stripped 7 bases from V and 0 bases from J, with 16 bases between. The CDR3 has 16 residues. The CDR3 nucleotides read TGTGCCAGCAACCTACAGGGACTGTCCTCTGGAAACACCATATATTTT. Translation: CASNLQGLSSGNTIYF.

Ten or more counts support this clonotype. The chain carries TRBV20-1 and TRBJ1-4, with 8 bases that match TRBD1. The CDR3 sequence is 14 residues long. V lost 3 bases to trimming and J lost 8 bases; unmatched junction nucleotides: 8. Per germline, CDR1 DFQATT and CDR2 SNEGSKA (reference sequence). CDR3 residues: CSASRTGHYEKLFF. CDR3 sequence (DNA): TGCAGTGCTAGCCGGACAGGGCATTACGAAAAACTGTTTTTT.

The chain employs TRBV4-2 and TRBJ1-2, with D perhaps TRBD1 (5 bases). This CDR3 has 11 amino acids. V was cut by 8 bases and J by 7 bases, with 11 bases left in between. The germline V gene has CDR1 LGHNA and CDR2 YNFKEQ. The DNA for the CDR3 is TGTGCCAGCGGGCAGGGAAGTGGCTACACCTTC. This gives the protein CASGQGSGYTF.

The CDR3 is CASSFRKWGGTEAFF. The CDR3 DNA reads as TGTGCCAGCAGCTTTAGGAAGTGGGGAGGCACTGAAGCTTTCTTT. The V call is TRBV11-2, the J call TRBJ1-1; no definite D call. The CDR3 is 15 amino acids. The germline V and J ends were trimmed by 3 bases and 4 bases, with 15 bases remaining between them. Germline assignment: CDR1 SGHAT and CDR2 FQNNGV.

This sequence joins TRBV20-1 and TRBJ2-7, with a weak D call TRBD2 (6 bases). The germline V gene has CDR1 DFQATT and CDR2 SNEGSKA (reference sequence). Trimming took 7 bases from V and 3 from J, leaving 13 bases between them. The CDR3 contains 12 residues. The CDR3 loop is CSVSTSHYEQYF. The CDR3 region has the DNA TGCAGTGTCTCCACTAGCCACTACGAGCAGTACTTC.

There are many counts of this clonotype. The CDR3 sequence is CASSTGQGQPQHF. As DNA, the CDR3 is TGTGCCAGCAGCACGGGACAGGGTCAGCCCCAGCATTTT. This chain connects TRBV9 to TRBJ1-5, with 9 positions matching TRBD1. With 4 bases clipped from V and 6 bases from J, the junction kept 2 bases outside the gene matches. CDR1 SGDLS and CDR2 YYNGEE come from the germline V gene. The CDR3 contains 13 residues.

The table lists this clonotype with a few counts. The rearrangement uses TRBV19 and TRBJ2-1, with 7 nucleotides matching TRBD2. V shed 7 bases and J 0 bases; nucleotides not matched to a gene: 9. The germline gives CDR1 LNHDA, CDR2 SQIVND (reference sequence). This CDR3 is built from 16 residues. The CDR3 nucleotides read TGTGCCAGTAACGCAGGGAGGGGAGCCTCCTACAATGAGCAGTTCTTC. It is translated as CASNAGRGASYNEQFF. The variable domain in full, with the rest retrieved from reference TRBV19 and TRBJ2-1, is DGGITQSPKYLFRKEGQNVTLSCEQNLNHDAMYWYRQDPGQGLRLIYYSQIVNDFQKGDIAEGYSVSREKKESFPLTVTSAQKNPTAFYLCASNAGRGASYNEQFFGPGTRLTVL.

The rearrangement links TRBV10-3 to TRBJ1-4; the D gene is possibly TRBD1 (5 bases). With 10 bases removed from V and 6 bases from J, the gap between germline ends came to 15 bases. Germline loops: CDR1 ENHRY, CDR2 SYGVKD. The CDR3 loop spans 13 amino acids. CDR3 in DNA: TGTGCCACACGGGGGAGTAAGGATGAAAAACTGTTTTTT. Residues: CATRGSKDEKLFF.